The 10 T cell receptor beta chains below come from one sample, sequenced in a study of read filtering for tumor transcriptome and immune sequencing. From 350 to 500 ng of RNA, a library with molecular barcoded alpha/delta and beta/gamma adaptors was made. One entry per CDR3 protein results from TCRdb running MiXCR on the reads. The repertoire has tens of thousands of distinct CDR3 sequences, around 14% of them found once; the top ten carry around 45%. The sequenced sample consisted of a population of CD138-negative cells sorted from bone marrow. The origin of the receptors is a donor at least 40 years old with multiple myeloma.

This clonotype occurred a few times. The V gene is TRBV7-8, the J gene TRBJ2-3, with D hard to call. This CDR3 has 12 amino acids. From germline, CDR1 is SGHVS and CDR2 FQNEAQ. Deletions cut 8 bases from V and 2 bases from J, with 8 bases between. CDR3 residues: CASSSPTDTQYF. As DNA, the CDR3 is TGTGCCAGCTCCTCTCCCACAGATACGCAGTATTTT.

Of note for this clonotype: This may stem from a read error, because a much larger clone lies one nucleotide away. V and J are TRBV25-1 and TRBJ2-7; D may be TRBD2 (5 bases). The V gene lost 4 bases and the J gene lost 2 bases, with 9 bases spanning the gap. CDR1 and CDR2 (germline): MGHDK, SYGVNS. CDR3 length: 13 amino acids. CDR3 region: CASSGHGAYEQYF. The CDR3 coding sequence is TGTGCCAGCAGTGGACACGGGGCCTACGAGCAGTACTTC.

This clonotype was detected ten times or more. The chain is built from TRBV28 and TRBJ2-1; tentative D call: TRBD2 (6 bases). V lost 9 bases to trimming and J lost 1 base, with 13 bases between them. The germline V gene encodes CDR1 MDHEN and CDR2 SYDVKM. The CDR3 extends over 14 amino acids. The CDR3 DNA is TGTGCCAGTCAGTCCGGGGGATCCTACAATGAGCAGTTCTTC. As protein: CASQSGGSYNEQFF.

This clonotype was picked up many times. The CDR3 protein is CSVEKDRSYEQYF. For the CDR3, the DNA is TGCAGCGTTGAAAAGGACAGGTCCTACGAGCAGTACTTC. This chain joins TRBV29-1 and TRBJ2-7; 7 bases line up with TRBD1. V was clipped by 2 bases and J by 1 base; unmatched bases: 2. Looked up from germline, CDR1 is SQVTM and CDR2 is ANQGSEA. This CDR3 is 13 amino acids long.

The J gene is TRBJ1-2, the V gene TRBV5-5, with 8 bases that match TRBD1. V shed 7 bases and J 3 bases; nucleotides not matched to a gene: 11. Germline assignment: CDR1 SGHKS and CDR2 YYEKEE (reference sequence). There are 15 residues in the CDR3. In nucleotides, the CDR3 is TGTGCCAGCGTCCGCGCAGGGGGCGAAGACTATGGCTACACCTTC. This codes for CASVRAGGEDYGYTF.

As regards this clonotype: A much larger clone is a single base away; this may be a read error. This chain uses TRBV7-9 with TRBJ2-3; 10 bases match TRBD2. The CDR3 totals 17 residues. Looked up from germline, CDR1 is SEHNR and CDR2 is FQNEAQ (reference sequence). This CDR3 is CASSPAEGIAGGDTQCF. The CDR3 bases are TGTGCCAGCAGCCCGGCCGAGGGCATAGCGGGAGGAGATACGCAGTGTTTT.

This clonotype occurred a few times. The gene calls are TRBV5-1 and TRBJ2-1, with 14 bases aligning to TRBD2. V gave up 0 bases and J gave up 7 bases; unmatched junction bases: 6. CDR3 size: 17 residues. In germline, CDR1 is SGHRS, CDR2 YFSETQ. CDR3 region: CASSLAPGTSGSNEQFF. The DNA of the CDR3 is TGCGCCAGCAGCTTGGCCCCCGGGACTAGCGGGAGTAATGAGCAGTTCTTC.

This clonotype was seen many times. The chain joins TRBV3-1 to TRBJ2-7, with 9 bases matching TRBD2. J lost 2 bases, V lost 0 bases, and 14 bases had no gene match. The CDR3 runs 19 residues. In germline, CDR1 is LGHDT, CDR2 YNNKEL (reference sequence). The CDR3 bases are TGTGCCAGCAGCCAAGAGGTAGAGAAGGAGCGGGAGGAAACCTACGAGCAGTACTTC. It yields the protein CASSQEVEKEREETYEQYF.

The CDR3: CASSPPAGEGTQYF. Written as DNA, the CDR3 is TGTGCCAGCTCACCACCGGCAGGAGAAGGGACCCAGTACTTC. The chain joins TRBV18 to TRBJ2-5, with D uncertain. This CDR3 is 14 amino acids long. The V end lost 0 bases, the J end lost 7 bases, and 12 bases lay between the germline ends. The germline V gene encodes CDR1 KGHSH and CDR2 LQKENI.

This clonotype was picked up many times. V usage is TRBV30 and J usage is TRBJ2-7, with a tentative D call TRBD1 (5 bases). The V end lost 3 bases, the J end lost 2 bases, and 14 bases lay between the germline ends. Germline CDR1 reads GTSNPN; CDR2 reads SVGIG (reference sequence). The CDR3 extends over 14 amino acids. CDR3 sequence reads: CAWSQGFQTYEQYF. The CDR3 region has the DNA TGTGCCTGGAGCCAGGGATTTCAAACCTACGAGCAGTACTTC.